Listed below are T cell receptor beta chains from one sample, sequenced in a study of T cells in Graves' hyperthyroidism and ophthalmopathy. TCRdb processed the multiplex PCR reads anew with MiXCR; each CDR3 protein has one entry. The sample yields 380,000 or so distinct CDR3 sequences, roughly 14% seen once. Sequences were obtained from blood. The receptors here all came from a man younger than 45 with Graves' hyperthyroidism that later progressed to Graves' ophthalmopathy. The CDR3 runs from the conserved cysteine through the conserved F or W. D genes are given only for firm matches. The size of a clone is reported for some rows only, either as once, few or many, or as a class for expanded clones.

clone_size,v_call,d_call,j_call,cdr3_aa,cdr3_nt
many,TRBV6-1,.,TRBJ2-5,CASDAGRTVQETQYF,TGTGCCAGCGACGCGGGAAGAACAGTTCAAGAGACCCAGTACTTC
few,TRBV6-1,TRBD2,TRBJ2-5,CASRIGAGEETQYF,TGTGCCAGCAGAATCGGAGCGGGGGAAGAGACCCAGTACTTC
.,TRBV6-1,.,TRBJ1-6,CASSELHGGDSPLHF,TGTGCCAGCAGTGAACTCCACGGGGGAGATTCACCCCTCCACTTT
many,TRBV9,.,TRBJ1-2,CASSPQGPHGYTF,TGTGCCAGCAGCCCCCAGGGGCCCCATGGCTACACCTTC
.,TRBV27,.,TRBJ2-7,CASSFGPGGEQYF,.
many,TRBV7-2,TRBD1,TRBJ1-5,CASSNRTGASNQPQHF,TGTGCCAGCAGCAACCGGACAGGGGCAAGCAATCAGCCCCAGCATTTT
many,TRBV28,.,TRBJ1-6,CASSTSTTLHF,TGTGCCAGCAGTACCTCAACGACCCTCCACTTT
many,TRBV6-1,TRBD1,TRBJ2-1,CASSLPGTGVYNEQFF,TGTGCCAGCAGTCTACCCGGGACAGGGGTTTACAATGAGCAGTTCTTC
.,TRBV6-1,.,TRBJ2-2,CASSKGGTGELFF,TGTGCCAGCAGTAAAGGGGGAACCGGGGAGCTGTTTTTT
many,TRBV7-8,.,TRBJ1-1,CASSFDRRPEAFF,TGTGCCAGCAGTTTCGACAGACGGCCTGAAGCTTTCTTT
few,TRBV9,TRBD1,TRBJ2-5,CASSADRGVWETQYF,TGTGCCAGCAGCGCCGACAGGGGAGTTTGGGAGACCCAGTACTTC
many,TRBV7-8,.,TRBJ2-3,CASSLDRNTDTQYF,TGTGCCAGCAGCTTAGACAGGAACACAGATACGCAGTATTTT
many,TRBV6-6,TRBD1,TRBJ1-1,CASSYPAGGGAEAFF,TGTGCCAGCAGTTACCCGGCAGGGGGAGGTGCTGAAGCTTTCTTT
.,TRBV11-3,.,TRBJ2-1,CASSMMTASPYYEQFF,TGTGCCAGCAGCATGATGACTGCCAGTCCCTACTATGAGCAGTTCTTC
many,TRBV2,.,TRBJ2-7,CASRFRGDYEQYF,TGTGCCAGCCGGTTCAGGGGGGACTACGAGCAGTACTTC
many,TRBV20-1,.,TRBJ2-7,CSAPPDSHRYEQYF,TGCAGTGCACCGCCGGACAGCCATCGCTACGAGCAGTACTTC
.,TRBV14,.,TRBJ2-5,CASSLVPADGTQYF,TGTGCCAGCAGCCTCGTACCTGCGGATGGGACCCAGTACTTC
many,TRBV28,TRBD2,TRBJ2-1,CASSLLDPSGHNEQFF,TGTGCCAGCAGTTTATTAGACCCTAGCGGGCACAATGAGCAGTTCTTC
.,TRBV27,TRBD1,TRBJ2-5,CASSTRDREGETQYF,TGTGCCAGCAGTACCAGGGACAGGGAAGGGGAGACCCAGTACTTC
many,TRBV7-9,TRBD1,TRBJ2-7,CASRVGQAYEQYF,TGTGCCAGCAGGGTGGGACAGGCCTACGAGCAGTACTTC
many,TRBV18,TRBD2,TRBJ2-1,CASSPGLAAVNEQFF,TGTGCCAGCTCACCAGGCCTAGCGGCGGTCAATGAGCAGTTCTTC
few,TRBV13,TRBD1,TRBJ2-2,CASSRLPGQANTGELFF,TGTGCCAGCAGCAGACTTCCGGGACAGGCGAACACCGGGGAGCTGTTTTTT
few,TRBV9,TRBD2,TRBJ2-7,CASSVEASGTSYEQYF,TGTGCCAGCAGCGTAGAGGCTAGCGGTACCTCCTACGAGCAGTACTTC
many,TRBV6-1,.,TRBJ1-1,CASNRRLNTEAFF,TGTGCCAGCAATCGAAGGTTAAACACTGAAGCTTTCTTT
many,TRBV5-5,.,TRBJ1-6,CASSRADSLGSLHF,TGTGCCAGCAGCCGGGCCGACTCCTTAGGATCCCTCCACTTT
.,TRBV28,.,TRBJ1-2,CASTLKPWKSNYGYTF,TGTGCCAGCACCCTTAAACCTTGGAAATCTAACTATGGCTACACCTTC
many,TRBV28,.,TRBJ2-5,CASSLGAIQETQYF,TGTGCCAGCAGTTTGGGAGCGATCCAAGAGACCCAGTACTTC
many,TRBV27,.,TRBJ1-1,CASSIGGWNTEAFF,TGTGCCAGCAGTATAGGAGGTTGGAACACTGAAGCTTTCTTT
once,TRBV5-5,.,TRBJ2-1,CASSPGPSAGSYNEQFF,TGTGCCAGCAGCCCCGGCCCTAGCGCGGGCTCCTACAATGAGCAGTTCTTC
.,TRBV4-1,TRBD1,TRBJ2-7,CASSIGTGSSYEQYF,TGCGCCAGCAGCATCGGGACAGGGAGCTCCTACGAGCAGTACTTC
few,TRBV24-1,TRBD1,TRBJ2-1,CATSGPGQALNNEQFF,TGTGCCACCAGTGGACCGGGACAGGCATTAAACAATGAGCAGTTCTTC
few,TRBV28,.,TRBJ1-2,CASSPRQAGAFYGYTF,TGTGCCAGCAGCCCACGTCAGGCCGGGGCGTTCTATGGCTACACCTTC
.,TRBV24-1,TRBD2,TRBJ2-2,CATSDLTGTSGGALTGELFF,TGTGCCACCAGTGATTTAACCGGGACTAGCGGGGGGGCCCTCACCGGGGAGCTGTTTTTT
.,TRBV28,TRBD2,TRBJ2-7,CASGAGGFYSYEQYF,TGTGCCAGCGGAGCGGGGGGATTTTACTCCTACGAGCAGTACTTC
many,TRBV12-5,.,TRBJ1-2,CASGLVAGVGYTF,TGTGCTAGTGGTTTGGTGGCCGGGGTTGGCTACACCTTC
many,TRBV11-2,.,TRBJ2-5,CASSLTIETQYF,TGTGCCAGCAGCTTAACCATTGAGACCCAGTACTTC
.,TRBV20-1,TRBD1,TRBJ1-2,CSAPGTGPEGYTF,TGCAGTGCTCCCGGGACAGGCCCTGAGGGCTACACCTTC
many,TRBV13,.,TRBJ2-5,CASSLGPESQETQYF,TGTGCCAGCAGCTTAGGCCCTGAGAGCCAAGAGACCCAGTACTTC
.,TRBV10-3,.,TRBJ1-6,CAISDKYRPQEALHF,TGTGCCATCAGTGATAAGTACAGGCCGCAAGAGGCCCTCCACTTT
many,TRBV28,.,TRBJ2-1,CASSLIYNEQFF,TGTGCCAGCAGTTTAATCTACAATGAGCAGTTCTTC
many,TRBV12-3/TRBV12-4,.,TRBJ1-2,CASVEGGLVNYGYTF,TGTGCCAGCGTCGAGGGGGGGCTAGTTAACTATGGCTACACCTTC
.,TRBV20-1,.,TRBJ2-3,CSPQEADTRYF,TGCAGTCCCCAGGAGGCAGATACGCGGTATTTT
many,TRBV30,.,TRBJ2-7,CAWSVGANEQYF,TGTGCCTGGAGTGTGGGCGCAAACGAGCAGTACTTC
many,TRBV6-4,TRBD1,TRBJ1-1,CASSAGGGNTEAFF,TGTGCCAGCAGTGCAGGGGGAGGGAACACTGAAGCTTTCTTT
few,TRBV20-1,.,TRBJ2-3,CSASTEGPHTDTQYF,TGCAGTGCTAGCACAGAGGGACCGCACACAGATACGCAGTATTTT
many,TRBV11-1,TRBD2,TRBJ2-3,CASSFTSGGTDTQYF,TGTGCCAGCAGCTTCACTAGCGGGGGCACAGATACGCAGTATTTT
many,TRBV6-1,.,TRBJ2-1,CASSWTVKGINEQFF,TGTGCCAGCAGCTGGACAGTCAAGGGTATCAATGAGCAGTTCTTC
few,TRBV20-1,.,TRBJ1-3,CSARLKGRFSGNTIYF,TGCAGTGCTCGACTCAAGGGACGGTTCTCTGGAAACACCATATATTTT
many,TRBV2,.,TRBJ1-6,CASRMGSSYNSPLHF,TGTGCCAGCAGGATGGGGAGCTCCTATAATTCACCCCTCCACTTT
many,TRBV7-8,TRBD2,TRBJ2-1,CASSPRDYDYNEQFF,TGTGCCAGCAGCCCCCGGGACTACGACTACAATGAGCAGTTCTTC
.,TRBV29-1,.,TRBJ2-7,CSVETGNYEQYF,TGCAGCGTTGAGACAGGTAACTACGAGCAGTACTTC
.,TRBV27,.,TRBJ2-3,CASSQEPGGPRDTQYF,TGTGCCAGCAGCCAAGAACCTGGGGGGCCAAGAGATACGCAGTATTTT
few,TRBV9,.,TRBJ2-2,CASSVEGGWGGELFF,TGTGCCAGCAGCGTAGAAGGCGGTTGGGGCGGGGAGCTGTTTTTT
.,TRBV4-1,.,TRBJ1-1,CASSPATGDVAFF,TGCGCCAGCAGCCCAGCAACCGGAGATGTGGCTTTCTTT